A single sample is the source of the 26 T cell receptor beta chains below, sequenced in a study of cytomegalovirus exposure and HLA in healthy donors. Produced via immunoSEQ multiplex PCR; TCRdb's table is partial and in-frame only. The sample records a few hundred thousand clones, 80% to 95% being singletons. The specimen sequenced was PBMCs. Source of these receptors: a woman under 30 in good health and CMV-seronegative.

The rearrangement joins TRBV30 to TRBJ2-5, with 7 bases aligning to TRBD2. With V trimmed by 6 bases and J by 5 bases, 6 bases remained unmatched. CDR3 length equals 12 residues. CDR1 is GTSNPN and CDR2 is SVGIG in the germline V gene (reference sequence). CDR3 sequence reads: CACAGVRETQYF. CDR3 coding DNA: TGTGCCTGCGCGGGAGTTCGGGAGACCCAGTACTTC.

The chain combines TRBV6-6 with TRBJ1-2; 9 bases align to TRBD1. The CDR3 length is 14 residues. Germline-derived CDR1 and CDR2 are MNHNY and SVGAGI (reference sequence). J was trimmed by 6 bases and V by 7 bases; bases with no gene match: 9. In nucleotides, the CDR3 is TGTGCCAGCACCCTGACAGGGGGTAGGCATGGCTACACCTTC. It is translated as CASTLTGGRHGYTF.

V is TRBV30 and J is TRBJ2-1, with TRBD2 matching over 8 bases. This CDR3 is 15 amino acids long. V gave up 4 bases and J gave up 4 bases; unmatched junction bases: 9. Germline CDR1 GTSNPN, CDR2 SVGIG (reference sequence). Here the CDR3 DNA reads TGTGCCTGGACCCGGGAGGGCCTTAGTTACAATGAGCAGTTCTTC. Encoded protein: CAWTREGLSYNEQFF. Full variable domain (missing parts from reference TRBV30 and TRBJ2-1): SQTIHQWPATLVQPVGSPLSLECTVEGTSNPNLYWYRQAAGRGLQLLFYSVGIGQISSEVPQNLSASRPQDRQFILSSKKLLLSDSGFYLCAWTREGLSYNEQFFGPGTRLTVL.

This chain links TRBV9 with TRBJ1-2, with a weak D call TRBD1 (6 bases). V lost 3 bases to trimming and J lost 3 bases, with 9 bases between them. CDR1 SGDLS and CDR2 YYNGEE come from the germline V gene. There are 13 residues in the CDR3. CDR3 DNA: TGTGCCAGCAGCGAGACAGGCTACTATGGCTACACCTTC. Translating it yields CASSETGYYGYTF.

The V gene is TRBV5-1, the J gene TRBJ2-1; 9 nucleotides align to TRBD1. Losses at the gene ends were 2 bases for V and 4 bases for J; bases not matched to a gene: 4. The CDR3 contains 15 residues. Germline V gene sequence: CDR1 SGHRS, CDR2 YFSETQ. CDR3 amino acids: CASSFGTGTYNEQFF. CDR3 sequence (DNA): TGCGCCAGCAGCTTCGGGACAGGGACTTACAATGAGCAGTTCTTC.

The table lists this clone with a count of one. This chain uses TRBV19 with TRBJ2-3, with 8 bases identical to TRBD2. CDR1 and CDR2 from the germline V gene are LNHDA and SQIVND (reference sequence). The CDR3 length is 13 residues. V was clipped by 9 bases and J by 5 bases; unmatched bases: 7. In DNA form, the CDR3 reads TGTGCCAGCCAGCGGGAGAGTCTAGATACGCAGTATTTT. Amino acids: CASQRESLDTQYF.

This chain uses TRBV30 with TRBJ2-7, with TRBD2 as a possible D gene (6 bases). V lost 1 base and J lost 5, with 15 bases in between. Germline CDR1 and CDR2: GTSNPN and SVGIG (reference sequence). The CDR3 sequence is 14 residues long. The CDR3 DNA follows: TGTGCCTGGAGTGCAAGGGGAGGCAGCAACGAGCAGTACTTC. This gives the protein CAWSARGGSNEQYF.

The chain combines TRBV28 with TRBJ2-3; TRBD2 agrees at 7 bases. The CDR3 is made up of 16 amino acids. After removal of 5 bases from V and 2 bases from J, the junction contained 10 bases not matched to a gene. The V gene's germline CDR1 is MDHEN and CDR2 SYDVKM. The CDR3 loop is CASSHDRRGVTDTQYF. The CDR3 DNA reads as TGTGCCAGCAGTCACGACAGACGGGGGGTCACAGATACGCAGTATTTT.

The rearrangement joins TRBV7-9 to TRBJ2-1; D might be TRBD2 (5 bases). Deletions cut 3 bases from V and 6 bases from J, with 6 bases between. This CDR3 has 12 amino acids. From germline, CDR1 is SEHNR and CDR2 FQNEAQ (reference sequence). The CDR3 loop is CASSFTSNEQFF. The CDR3 DNA sequence: TGTGCCAGCAGCTTCACTAGCAATGAGCAGTTCTTC.

This clone was observed a single time. The chain uses TRBV11-2 and TRBJ2-1; the D gene is possibly TRBD2 (6 bases). Germline V lookup: CDR1 SGHAT, CDR2 FQNNGV. V was shortened by 1 base and J by 2 bases, with 6 bases between the two germline ends. CDR3 length equals 14 residues. CDR3 nucleotides: TGTGCCAGCAGCTTAGCGGGAGCCTACAATGAGCAGTTCTTC. Its protein is CASSLAGAYNEQFF.

On this clone itself: One end of the junction is discordant with germline, which a read error may explain. The chain employs TRBV7-7 and TRBJ1-6, with 8 nucleotides matching TRBD1. Germline V gene sequence: CDR1 SSHAT, CDR2 FNYEAQ (reference sequence). CDR3 length: 15 residues. The CDR3 loop reads CASSLGQGYNSPLHF. The CDR3 DNA reads TGTGCTAGCAGCCTCGGACAGGGCTATAATTCACCCCTCCACTTT.

The chain is built from TRBV11-3 and TRBJ2-3; TRBD1 matches at 7 bases. V was clipped by 0 bases and J by 3 bases; unmatched bases: 0. Germline V lookup: CDR1 SGHNT, CDR2 YENEEA. This CDR3 has 14 amino acids. The CDR3 DNA is TGTGCCAGCAGCTTAGAACAGGGGACAGATACGCAGTATTTT. Protein product: CASSLEQGTDTQYF.

The genes are TRBV7-9 and TRBJ1-1, with 7 nucleotides matching TRBD1. CDR1 SEHNR and CDR2 FQNEAQ come from the germline V gene (reference sequence). The trim removed 5 bases at V and 1 base at J, leaving 7 bases unmatched. The CDR3 is 15 residues long. The CDR3 here is CASSAWDRENTEAFF. In nucleotides, the CDR3 is TGTGCCAGCAGCGCGTGGGACAGAGAGAACACTGAAGCTTTCTTT.

The V and J genes are TRBV25-1 and TRBJ2-3; D is unresolved. The germline V gene encodes CDR1 MGHDK and CDR2 SYGVNS. The CDR3 totals 14 residues. Between the trimmed V and J ends, which lost 4 bases and 2 bases, there was a span of 10 bases. The CDR3 nucleotides read TGTGCCAGCAGTGGGGCCGAGTACACAGATACGCAGTATTTT. Its protein product is CASSGAEYTDTQYF.

The gene calls are TRBV9 and TRBJ2-5, with TRBD1 as a possible D gene (6 bases). V was cut by 5 bases and J by 4 bases, with 12 bases left in between. In germline, CDR1 is SGDLS, CDR2 YYNGEE. The CDR3 runs 13 residues. CDR3 residues: CASREQGTETQYF. The CDR3 DNA follows: TGTGCCAGCAGGGAACAGGGAACAGAGACCCAGTACTTC.

The rearrangement joins TRBV19 to TRBJ2-7; D unresolved. Germline-derived CDR1 and CDR2 are LNHDA and SQIVND (reference sequence). This CDR3 is built from 13 residues. Trimming left V 0 bases short and J 6 bases short, with 9 bases between. CDR3 DNA: TGTGCCAGTAGTATAGATCCCCCCTCCGAGCAGTACTTC. Protein sequence: CASSIDPPSEQYF. The complete variable domain, with remaining parts taken from reference TRBV19 and TRBJ2-7, reads DGGITQSPKYLFRKEGQNVTLSCEQNLNHDAMYWYRQDPGQGLRLIYYSQIVNDFQKGDIAEGYSVSREKKESFPLTVTSAQKNPTAFYLCASSIDPPSEQYFGPGTRLTVT.

The V gene is TRBV6-1, the J gene TRBJ2-2, with TRBD1 matching 11 bases. The J segment lost 4 bases and the V segment lost 3 bases, leaving 7 bases of the junction unmatched. Per the germline V gene, CDR1 is MNHNS and CDR2 is SASEGT. The CDR3 sequence is 17 residues long. The CDR3 spells CASSDLSGQGGTGELFF. CDR3 nucleotides: TGTGCCAGCAGTGATTTGTCGGGACAGGGGGGCACCGGGGAGCTGTTTTTT.

Details on this clone: Other DNA sequences in the sample encode the same CDR3. The J gene is TRBJ1-1, the V gene TRBV5-1; the D gene is possibly TRBD1 (5 bases). The ends were cut back, 0 bases at V and 5 bases at J, with 11 bases in the middle. The CDR3 sequence is 14 residues long. Germline V gene sequence: CDR1 SGHRS, CDR2 YFSETQ. Written as DNA, the CDR3 is TGCGCCAGCAGCTTGGAAGGGGCGGGGACTGAAGCTTTCTTT. Amino acids: CASSLEGAGTEAFF.

The chain carries TRBV27 and TRBJ2-7; perhaps TRBD2 as D (6 bases). Trimming removed 3 bases at V and 6 bases at J, with 18 bases between. Germline CDR1 and CDR2: MNHEY and SMNVEV (reference sequence). The CDR3 runs 15 residues. CDR3 nucleotides: TGTGCCAGCAGTTTGACGGGAGTAGGTTTTTTCGAGCAGTACTTC. Encoded protein: CASSLTGVGFFEQYF.

The rearrangement joins TRBV10-3 to TRBJ2-1, with 9 positions matching TRBD1. The CDR3 contains 15 residues. CDR1 and CDR2 (germline): ENHRY, SYGVKD. The ends lost 7 bases at V and 4 bases at J; junction bases unmatched: 8. CDR3 in DNA: TGTGCCATCACTCGACAGGGGGGGAATTACAATGAGCAGTTCTTC. This encodes CAITRQGGNYNEQFF.

The J gene is TRBJ1-1, the V gene TRBV9; the match to TRBD1 covers 7 bases. CDR3 size: 16 residues. Germline assignment: CDR1 SGDLS and CDR2 YYNGEE. Trimming removed 0 bases from V and 3 bases from J; junction bases left unmatched: 8. The CDR3 DNA reads TGTGCCAGCAGCGTAGGAGGGGGCCTTGGAGACACTGAAGCTTTCTTT. Translating gives CASSVGGGLGDTEAFF.

This clone was detected many times. The genes are TRBV11-2 and TRBJ1-3, with a possible D match to TRBD1 (6 bases). Trimming took 8 bases from V and 2 from J, leaving 10 bases between them. The CDR3 runs 13 residues. Germline loops: CDR1 SGHAT, CDR2 FQNNGV. The CDR3 sequence is CASGGNPGNTIYF. The CDR3 DNA reads as TGTGCCAGCGGGGGCAACCCTGGAAACACCATATATTTT.

The chain combines TRBV2 with TRBJ2-3; TRBD1 matches 7 bases. The CDR3 consists of 14 residues. J gave up 8 bases and V 2 bases, and 7 bases lay outside the gene matches. The germline V gene encodes CDR1 SNHLY and CDR2 FYNNEI. The CDR3 DNA sequence: TGTGCCAGCAGTGAATTGAGGGGGCAGGTTACGCAGTATTTT. Translating gives CASSELRGQVTQYF.

The CDR3 spells CASRPDRRSNQPQHF. CDR3 sequence (DNA): TGCGCCAGCAGGCCCGACAGAAGGAGCAATCAGCCCCAGCATTTT. The chain joins TRBV5-1 to TRBJ1-5, with a possible D match to TRBD1 (5 bases). Deletions cut 5 bases from V and 1 base from J, with 13 bases between. The CDR3 consists of 15 residues. Germline V gene lookup returns CDR1 SGHRS and CDR2 YFSETQ.

V gene TRBV11-2 combines with J gene TRBJ2-2, with TRBD2 as a possible D gene (6 bases). The CDR3 loop spans 15 amino acids. V lost 1 base and J lost 6, with 12 bases in between. Germline-derived CDR1 and CDR2 are SGHAT and FQNNGV. CDR3 region: CASSLGWREAGELFF. The CDR3 nucleotides read TGTGCCAGCAGCTTAGGGTGGAGGGAGGCCGGGGAGCTGTTTTTT.

This chain connects TRBV10-3 to TRBJ2-1; TRBD1 aligns across 10 bases. After removal of 7 bases from V and 6 bases from J, the junction contained 12 bases not matched to a gene. The CDR3 covers 16 residues. Germline CDR1 ENHRY, CDR2 SYGVKD. The CDR3 DNA is TGTGCCATCACCCCGTCTAGGGACAGGGGTTCCAATGAGCAGTTCTTC. This translates into CAITPSRDRGSNEQFF.